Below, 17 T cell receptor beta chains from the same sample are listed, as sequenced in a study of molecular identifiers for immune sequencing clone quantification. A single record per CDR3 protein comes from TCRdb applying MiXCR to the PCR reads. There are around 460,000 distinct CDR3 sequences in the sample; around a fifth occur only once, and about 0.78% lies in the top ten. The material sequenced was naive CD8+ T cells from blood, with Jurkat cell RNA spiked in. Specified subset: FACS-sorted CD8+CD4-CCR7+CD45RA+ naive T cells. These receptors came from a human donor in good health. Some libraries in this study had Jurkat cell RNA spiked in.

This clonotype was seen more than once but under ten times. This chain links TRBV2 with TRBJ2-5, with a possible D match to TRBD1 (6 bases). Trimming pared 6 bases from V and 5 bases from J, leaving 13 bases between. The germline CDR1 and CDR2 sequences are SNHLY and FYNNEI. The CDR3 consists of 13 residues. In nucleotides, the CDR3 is TGTGCCAGCAGACCACAGGGCTTCGAGACCCAGTACTTC. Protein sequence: CASRPQGFETQYF.

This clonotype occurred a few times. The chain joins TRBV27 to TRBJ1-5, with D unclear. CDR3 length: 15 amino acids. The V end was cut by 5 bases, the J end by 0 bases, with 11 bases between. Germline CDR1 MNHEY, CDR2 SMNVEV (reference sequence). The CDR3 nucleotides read TGTGCCAGCAGTCTTCAGCCGTATAGCAATCAGCCCCAGCATTTT. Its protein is CASSLQPYSNQPQHF.

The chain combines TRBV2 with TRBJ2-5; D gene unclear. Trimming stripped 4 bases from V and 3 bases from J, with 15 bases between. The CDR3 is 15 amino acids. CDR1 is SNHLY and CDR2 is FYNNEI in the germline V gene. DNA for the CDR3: TGTGCCAGCAGTGGGATACCCCTCACAGAAGAGACCCAGTACTTC. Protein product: CASSGIPLTEETQYF.

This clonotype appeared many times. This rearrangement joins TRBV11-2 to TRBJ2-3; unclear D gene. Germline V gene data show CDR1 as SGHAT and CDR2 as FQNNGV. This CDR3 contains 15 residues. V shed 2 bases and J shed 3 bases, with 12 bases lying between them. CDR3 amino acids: CASSLLEGPTDTQYF. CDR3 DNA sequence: TGTGCCAGCAGCTTATTAGAAGGGCCAACAGATACGCAGTATTTT.

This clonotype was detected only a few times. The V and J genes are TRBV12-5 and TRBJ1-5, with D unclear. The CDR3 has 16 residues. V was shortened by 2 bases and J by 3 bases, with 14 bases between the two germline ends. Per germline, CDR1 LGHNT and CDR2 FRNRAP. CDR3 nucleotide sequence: TGTGCTAGTGGTTTGTCAACGGAAGGTTCCAATCAGCCCCAGCATTTT. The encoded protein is CASGLSTEGSNQPQHF.

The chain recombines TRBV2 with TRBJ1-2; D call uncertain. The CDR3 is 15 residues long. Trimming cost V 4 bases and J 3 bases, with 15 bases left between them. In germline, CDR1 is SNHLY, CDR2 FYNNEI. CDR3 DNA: TGTGCCAGCAGTGGTGGTTCTCGTTTAGACTATGGCTACACCTTC. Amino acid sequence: CASSGGSRLDYGYTF. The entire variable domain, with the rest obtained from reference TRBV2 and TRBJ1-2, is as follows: EPEVTQTPSHQVTQMGQEVILRCVPISNHLYFYWYRQILGQKVEFLVSFYNNEISEKSEIFDDQFSVERPDGSNFTLKIRSTKLEDSAMYFCASSGGSRLDYGYTFGSGTRLTVV.

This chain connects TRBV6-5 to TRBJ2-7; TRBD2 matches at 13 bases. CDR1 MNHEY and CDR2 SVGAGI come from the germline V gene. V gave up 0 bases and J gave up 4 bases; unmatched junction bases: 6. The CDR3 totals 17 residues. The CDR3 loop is CASSYSTLAGGLYEQYF. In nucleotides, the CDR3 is TGTGCCAGCAGTTACTCGACACTAGCGGGAGGGCTATACGAGCAGTACTTC.

For the CDR3, the DNA is TGTGCCAGTAGTATAAGGTGGGGGGAGCTGGGTGAGCAGTTCTTC. It yields the protein CASSIRWGELGEQFF. The V gene is TRBV19, the J gene TRBJ2-1; a weak D match, TRBD2 (6 bases). There are 15 residues in the CDR3. The germline V gene has CDR1 LNHDA and CDR2 SQIVND (reference sequence). V lost 2 bases and J lost 9, with 17 bases in between.

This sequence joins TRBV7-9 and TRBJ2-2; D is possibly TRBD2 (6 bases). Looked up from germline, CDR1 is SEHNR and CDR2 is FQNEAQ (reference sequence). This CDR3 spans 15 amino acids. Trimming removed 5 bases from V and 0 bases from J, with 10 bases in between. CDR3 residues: CASSTGTSNTGELFF. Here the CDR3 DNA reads TGTGCCAGCAGCACCGGGACTTCGAACACCGGGGAGCTGTTTTTT.

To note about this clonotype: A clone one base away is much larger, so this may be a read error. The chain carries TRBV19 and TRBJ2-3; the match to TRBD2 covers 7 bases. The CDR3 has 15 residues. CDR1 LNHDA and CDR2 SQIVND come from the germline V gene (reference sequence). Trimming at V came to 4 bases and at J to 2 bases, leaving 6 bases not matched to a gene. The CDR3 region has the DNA TGTGCCAGTAGTAAACTAGCGAGCTACACAGATACGCAGTATTTT. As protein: CASSKLASYTDTQYF.

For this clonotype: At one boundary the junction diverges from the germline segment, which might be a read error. The CDR3 bases are TGTGTCAGCAGACCCAGGGGGCGGAGAACTGAAGCTTTCTTT. Protein product: CVSRPRGRRTEAFF. The rearrangement joins TRBV6-5 to TRBJ1-1; TRBD1 aligns across 8 bases. Germline CDR1 and CDR2: MNHEY and SVGAGI. CDR3 length: 14 amino acids.

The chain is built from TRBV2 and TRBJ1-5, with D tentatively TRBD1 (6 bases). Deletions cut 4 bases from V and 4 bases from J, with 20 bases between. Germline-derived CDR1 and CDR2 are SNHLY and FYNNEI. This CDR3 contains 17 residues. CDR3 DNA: TGTGCCAGCAGTGTGGCCGACAGGTCTGGCTGGAATCAGCCCCAGCATTTT. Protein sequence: CASSVADRSGWNQPQHF.

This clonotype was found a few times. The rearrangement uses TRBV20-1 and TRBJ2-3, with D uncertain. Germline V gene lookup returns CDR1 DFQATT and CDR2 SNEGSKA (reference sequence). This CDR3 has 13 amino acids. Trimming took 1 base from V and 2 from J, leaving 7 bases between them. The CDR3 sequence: CSARALATDTQYF. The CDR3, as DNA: TGCAGTGCTAGAGCCCTGGCCACAGATACGCAGTATTTT.

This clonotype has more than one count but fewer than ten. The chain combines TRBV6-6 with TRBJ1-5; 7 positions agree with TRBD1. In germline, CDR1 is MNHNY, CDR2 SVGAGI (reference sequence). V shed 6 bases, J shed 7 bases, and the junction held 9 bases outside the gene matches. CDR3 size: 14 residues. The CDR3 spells CASSPTGKNQPQHF. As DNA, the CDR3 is TGTGCCAGCAGCCCGACAGGGAAGAACCAGCCCCAGCATTTT.

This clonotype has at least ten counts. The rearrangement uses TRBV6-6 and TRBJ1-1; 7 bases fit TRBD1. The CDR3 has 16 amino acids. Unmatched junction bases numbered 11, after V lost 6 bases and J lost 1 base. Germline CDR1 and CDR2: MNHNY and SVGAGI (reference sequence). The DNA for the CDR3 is TGTGCCAGCAGCCTACCTTCGAGACAGGGGAACACTGAAGCTTTCTTT. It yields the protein CASSLPSRQGNTEAFF.

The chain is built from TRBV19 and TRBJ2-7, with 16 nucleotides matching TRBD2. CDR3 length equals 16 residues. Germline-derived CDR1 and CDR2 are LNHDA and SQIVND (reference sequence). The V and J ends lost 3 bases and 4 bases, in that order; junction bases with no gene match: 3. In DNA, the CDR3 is TGTGCCAGTAGTATCGGGACTAGCGGGAGGGAGTACGAGCAGTACTTC. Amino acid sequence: CASSIGTSGREYEQYF.

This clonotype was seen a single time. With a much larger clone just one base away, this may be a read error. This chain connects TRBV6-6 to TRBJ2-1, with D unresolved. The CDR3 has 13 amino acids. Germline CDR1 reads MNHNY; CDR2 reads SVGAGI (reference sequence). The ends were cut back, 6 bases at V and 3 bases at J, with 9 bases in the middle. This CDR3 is CASSQVHYNEQFF. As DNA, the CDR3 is TGTGCCAGCAGCCAGGTGCACTACAATGAGCAGTTCTTC.